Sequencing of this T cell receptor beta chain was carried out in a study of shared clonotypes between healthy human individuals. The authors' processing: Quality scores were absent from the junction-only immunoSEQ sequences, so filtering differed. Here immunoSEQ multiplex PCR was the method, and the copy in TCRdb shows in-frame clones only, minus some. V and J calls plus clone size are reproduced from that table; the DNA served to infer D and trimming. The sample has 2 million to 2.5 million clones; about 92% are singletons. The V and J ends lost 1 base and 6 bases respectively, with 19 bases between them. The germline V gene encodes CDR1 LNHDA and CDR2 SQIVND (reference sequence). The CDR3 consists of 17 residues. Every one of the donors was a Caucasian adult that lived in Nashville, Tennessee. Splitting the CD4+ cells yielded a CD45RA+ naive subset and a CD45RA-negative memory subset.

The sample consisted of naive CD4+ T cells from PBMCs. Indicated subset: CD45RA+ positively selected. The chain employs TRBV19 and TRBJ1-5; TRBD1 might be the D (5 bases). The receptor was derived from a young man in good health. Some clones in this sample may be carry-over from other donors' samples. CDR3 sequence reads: CASSIVRGSPASQPQHF. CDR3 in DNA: TGTGCCAGTAGTATAGTTCGGGGGAGCCCGGCCAGTCAGCCCCAGCATTTT.